This TCR beta chain was recorded in a study of T cells in Graves' hyperthyroidism and ophthalmopathy. As for the study in general: Initial diagnosis, before any treatment, was when peripheral blood was collected. General study points: Blood held most thyroid clonotypes expanded above 0.001 frequency.

Template material for amplifying TCR beta CDR3 regions consisted of RNA transcripts. With the HTBI primer set, the TCR CDR3 went through a first round of RT-PCR. TCRdb re-derived calls from the multiplex PCR reads in MiXCR, one entry per CDR3 protein. The table records about 290,000 distinct CDR3 sequences, 13% to 15% of them present only once. This clonotype has at least ten counts. The antigen remains unidentified. The CDR3 loop spans 15 amino acids. Deletions cut 7 bases from V and 4 bases from J, with 16 bases between. Germline V gives CDR1 MGHDK, CDR2 SYGVNS. Exclusion criteria comprised uncontrolled infection, other autoimmune disease, pregnancy or lactation.

The chain is built from TRBV25-1 and TRBJ2-2; D gene uncertain. Sequencing used blood. The clonotype was recovered from a woman between 50 and 59 years old with Graves' hyperthyroidism that later progressed to Graves' ophthalmopathy. The CDR3: CASIASWEGTGELFF. DNA for the CDR3: TGTGCCAGCATTGCCTCCTGGGAAGGCACCGGGGAGCTGTTTTTT.